These T cell receptor beta chains were read from a single sample in a study of blood T cell repertoires in COVID-19. Profiling relied on immunoSEQ multiplex PCR, and the TCRdb table lists in-frame clones only, not all of them. Of fewer than 200,000 clones listed, about 88% are singletons. The sequencing input was peripheral blood. Receptor source: a woman aged 55-70 years with COVID-19, enrolled during active disease. Each CDR3 is given with its conserved first and last residue. Fields, in order: V gene, D gene, clone size, J gene, CDR3 protein, CDR3 DNA. The D gene is left open where the match is weak. Some rows mark clone size as missing; the rest say once, few, many or name a class of expanded clone.

>TRBV24-1|TRBD2|.|TRBJ2-3
CATSASGGRTDTQYF
TGTGCCACCAGTGCCAGCGGGGGGAGGACAGATACGCAGTATTTT
>TRBV24-1|TRBD1|once|TRBJ1-4
CAPREGALVATNEKLFF
TGTGCCCCCCGGGAGGGGGCGTTAGTTGCAACTAATGAAAAACTGTTTTTT
>TRBV19|TRBD1|.|TRBJ1-4
CASSLRQGAAEKLFF
TGTGCCAGTAGTCTCCGACAGGGGGCTGCTGAAAAACTGTTTTTT
>TRBV6-5|.|.|TRBJ1-4
CASSRTQAGGKLFF
TGTGCCAGCAGCCGCACACAAGCGGGGGGAAAACTGTTTTTT
>TRBV19|.|.|TRBJ1-2
CASTSQTGNYGYTF
TGTGCCAGTACCTCACAAACAGGGAACTATGGCTACACCTTC
>TRBV5-1|TRBD2|.|TRBJ2-5
CASSLVLGGEETQYF
TGCGCCAGCAGCTTGGTTTTGGGGGGGGAAGAGACCCAGTACTTC
>TRBV18|TRBD1|.|TRBJ1-5
CASSPDRGQNQPQHF
TGTGCCAGCTCTCCTGACAGGGGGCAAAATCAGCCCCAGCATTTT
>TRBV7-9|TRBD2|.|TRBJ2-5
CASSLLTSGGIQETQYF
TGTGCCAGCAGCCTCCTGACTAGCGGGGGAATCCAAGAGACCCAGTACTTC
>TRBV29-1|.|.|TRBJ1-1
CSVVGGMEKTGTEAFF
TGCAGCGTTGTGGGCGGGATGGAGAAAACGGGCACTGAAGCTTTCTTT
>TRBV9|TRBD1|.|TRBJ1-2
CASSPDPDRHVYGYTF
TGTGCCAGCAGCCCAGACCCGGACAGGCACGTCTATGGCTACACCTTC
>TRBV9|TRBD2|.|TRBJ2-5
CASSVASGGSQETQYF
TGTGCCAGCAGCGTAGCTAGCGGGGGGTCTCAAGAGACCCAGTACTTC
>TRBV6-5|.|.|TRBJ1-5
CASSYRGGSNQPQHF
TGTGCCAGCAGTTACAGAGGAGGGAGCAATCAGCCCCAGCATTTT
>TRBV10-3|TRBD1|.|TRBJ1-1
CAISPSDLGTGGSLTEAFF
TGTGCCATCTCTCCATCTGATCTCGGGACAGGGGGCTCGCTGACTGAAGCTTTCTTT
>TRBV21-1|.|.|TRBJ1-6
CASSKSDSDNSPLHF
TGTGCCAGCAGCAAATCGGACAGCGATAATTCACCCCTCCACTTT
>TRBV13|.|.|TRBJ1-1
CASSHRRGGTEAFF
TGTGCCAGCAGCCACCGGAGAGGCGGAACTGAAGCTTTCTTT
>TRBV3-1/TRBV3-2|.|.|TRBJ1-3
CASSQAGFRNTIYF
TGTGCCAGCAGCCAGGCGGGTTTTAGAAACACCATATATTTT
>TRBV6-5|TRBD1|.|TRBJ1-2
CASRRDRRDYGYTF
TGTGCCAGCAGGAGGGACAGGAGGGACTATGGCTACACCTTC
>TRBV24-1|TRBD1|.|TRBJ2-5
CATSDRSTGPRAQYF
TGTGCCACCAGTGACCGATCGACAGGGCCAAGGGCCCAGTACTTC
>TRBV3-1/TRBV3-2|.|.|TRBJ2-1
CASSQDGASNNEQFF
TGTGCCAGCAGCCAAGATGGTGCGTCTAACAATGAGCAGTTCTTC
>TRBV3-1/TRBV3-2|.|.|TRBJ2-1
CASSLNRDNEQFF
TGTGCCAGCAGCCTCAACAGGGACAATGAGCAGTTCTTC
>TRBV19|TRBD1|.|TRBJ1-1
CASSPQGANTEAFF
TGTGCCAGTAGCCCACAGGGGGCGAACACTGAAGCTTTCTTT
>TRBV7-3|.|.|TRBJ2-1
CASSPGGMGEQFF
TGTGCCAGCAGCCCCGGAGGGATGGGTGAGCAGTTCTTC
>TRBV7-9|.|once|TRBJ2-1
CASSLGSSYNEQFF
TGTGCCAGCAGCTTAGGGAGCTCCTACAATGAGCAGTTCTTC
>TRBV9|.|.|TRBJ1-3
CASSLGHLSSGNTIYF
TGTGCCAGCAGCCTGGGACATCTGAGCTCTGGAAACACCATATATTTT
>TRBV7-2|TRBD1|.|TRBJ1-4
CASSPDRAGEKLFF
TGTGCCAGCAGCCCAGACAGGGCTGGGGAAAAACTGTTTTTT
>TRBV19|.|.|TRBJ1-1
CASSIVDSSEAFF
TGTGCCAGTAGTATAGTCGACAGCTCTGAAGCTTTCTTT
>TRBV7-8|.|.|TRBJ1-2
CASSLDLGAGGYTF
TGTGCCAGCAGCTTAGATTTAGGGGCAGGTGGCTACACCTTC
>TRBV19|TRBD1|.|TRBJ1-3
CASSIGDRLKNTIYF
TGTGCCAGTAGTATTGGGGACAGGCTGAAAAACACCATATATTTT
>TRBV19|TRBD2|.|TRBJ2-5
CASSGGRAGVVQETQYF
TGTGCCAGTAGTGGAGGCAGGGCGGGGGTCGTCCAAGAGACCCAGTACTTC
>TRBV3-1/TRBV3-2|.|.|TRBJ1-1
CASTSRNTEAFF
TGTGCCAGCACCTCCAGGAACACTGAAGCTTTCTTT
>TRBV6-5|.|.|TRBJ1-2
CASSNPGWTDYGYTF
TGTGCCAGCAGCAATCCCGGTTGGACAGACTATGGCTACACCTTC
>TRBV13|TRBD1|.|TRBJ1-2
CASSIRQGRDGYTF
TGTGCCAGCAGCATCCGACAGGGTCGGGATGGCTACACCTTC
>TRBV30|.|.|TRBJ1-2
CAWSVSGVEEDGYTF
TGTGCCTGGAGTGTCTCAGGGGTTGAGGAGGATGGCTACACCTTC
>TRBV4-2|TRBD1|.|TRBJ1-2
CASSEDREGGYTF
TGTGCCAGCAGCGAGGACAGGGAAGGAGGCTACACCTTC
>TRBV7-3|TRBD1|.|TRBJ2-5
CASSAQDRETQYF
TGTGCCAGCAGCGCCCAGGACAGGGAGACCCAGTACTTC
>TRBV4-1|.|.|TRBJ1-3
CASSQAYGSSGNTIYF
TGCGCCAGCAGCCAAGCTTACGGGAGCTCTGGAAACACCATATATTTT
>TRBV19|TRBD2|.|TRBJ2-2
CASTSRGGRPGGELFF
TGTGCCAGTACCAGCCGCGGCGGGAGGCCAGGAGGGGAGCTGTTTTTT
>TRBV6-5|TRBD2|.|TRBJ2-1
CASALAASYNEQFF
TGTGCCAGCGCTCTAGCGGCCTCCTACAATGAGCAGTTCTTC
>TRBV24-1|.|.|TRBJ1-2
CATSRGANYGYTF
TGTGCTACCAGTCGGGGGGCCAACTATGGCTACACCTTC
>TRBV5-4|.|few|TRBJ2-5
CASSPGSQETQYF
TGTGCCAGCAGCCCGGGATCTCAAGAGACCCAGTACTTC
>TRBV5-1|.|.|TRBJ2-2
CASSKDRSTGELFF
TGCGCCAGCAGCAAAGACAGGTCCACCGGGGAGCTGTTTTTT
>TRBV18|TRBD1|.|TRBJ1-1
CASSPGQGGNTEAFF
TGTGCCAGCTCACCGGGACAGGGGGGGAACACTGAAGCTTTCTTT
>TRBV7-9|.|.|TRBJ2-1
CASSALGSASSNEQFF
TGTGCCAGCAGCGCTCTTGGTAGCGCTTCGTCCAATGAGCAGTTCTTC
>TRBV15|TRBD1|few|TRBJ1-5
CATSRLGQEGQPQHF
TGTGCCACCAGCAGACTAGGACAGGAAGGTCAGCCCCAGCATTTT
>TRBV11-2|.|few|TRBJ1-6
CASNAGSSGSPLHF
TGTGCCAGCAATGCCGGGAGTTCGGGGTCACCCCTCCACTTT
>TRBV18|.|once|TRBJ1-3
CASSPTRGPTGGNTIYF
TGTGCCAGCTCACCAACGCGGGGACCTACCGGAGGAAACACCATATATTTT
>TRBV11-2|.|once|TRBJ2-2
CASSFGTGELFF
TGTGCCAGCAGCTTCGGCACCGGGGAGCTGTTTTTT
>TRBV6-5|.|few|TRBJ1-2
CASSNDRARGYTF
TGTGCCAGCAGTAACGACAGAGCCCGGGGCTACACCTTC
>TRBV19|TRBD1|.|TRBJ1-2
CASSIRTGNGYTF
TGTGCCAGTAGTATCCGGACAGGGAATGGCTACACCTTC